This T cell receptor beta chain was observed in a study of blood T cells in healthy people across ages. Study findings and constraints: Roughly linear declines in TCR beta diversity per million T cells occurred with age.

A second roughly 6 to 12 cycle PCR used barcoded and J-beta primers. One entry per CDR3 protein, called by TCRdb with MiXCR from the 5' RACE reads. Of 500,000 to 600,000 distinct CDR3 sequences detected, about 26% appear once; the ten largest clones hold around a sixth. As to this clonotype: The antigen remains undetermined.

This CDR3 contains 17 residues. The V gene lost 2 bases and the J gene lost 0 bases, with 13 bases spanning the gap. In germline, CDR1 is KGHSH, CDR2 LQKENI. This chain links TRBV18 with TRBJ2-2; D may correspond to TRBD1 or TRBD2 (5 bases each). The sequence was collected from a woman aged 70 to 79 in good health. Input material: blood. The DNA of the CDR3 is TGTGCCAGCTCACCAACCGCCCGAGGGGCGAACACCGGGGAGCTGTTTTTT. This sequence encodes CASSPTARGANTGELFF.